This is a list of T cell receptor beta chains from one sample in a study of OX40 agonist ivuxolimab in advanced cancers. TCRdb's table, derived via immunoSEQ multiplex PCR, lists solely in-frame clones and lacks some. The sample includes 60,000 to 70,000 clones, 87% of them seen just once. The input for sequencing was CD4+ or CD8+ T cells sorted from blood, taken in a trial of the OX40 agonist ivuxolimab. All receptors come from an adult with an advanced solid tumor such as melanoma, head and neck, liver or kidney cancer. The CDR3 runs from the conserved cysteine through the conserved F or W. Each record gives: D gene, CDR3 length, clone size, J gene, V gene, CDR3 DNA, CDR3 protein. D genes are given only for firm matches. Clone size appears in some rows only: once, few, many, or a class for an expanded clone.

>TRBD2|17|.|TRBJ2-3|TRBV5-1
TGCGCCAGTAGTGGGACTAGCGGGGACTTTAGCACAGATACGCAGTATTTT
CASSGTSGDFSTDTQYF
>TRBD2|13|.|TRBJ2-1|TRBV30
TGTGCCTGGAGTTTAGCGGGAGTATCCGAGCAGTTCTTC
CAWSLAGVSEQFF
>TRBD1|14|once|TRBJ1-2|TRBV11-1
TGTGCCAGCAGCTTGAACAGGGGTAACTATGGCTACACCTTC
CASSLNRGNYGYTF
>TRBD1|13|.|TRBJ2-1|TRBV7-2
TGTGCCAGCAGCTATGACAGGGTGGTTGAGCAGTTCTTC
CASSYDRVVEQFF
>.|17|.|TRBJ2-2|TRBV5-4
TGTGCCAGCAGCTCCGCCGGGGGGCCAACGAACACCGGGGAGCTGTTTTTT
CASSSAGGPTNTGELFF
>.|13|.|TRBJ2-7|TRBV5-6
TGTGCCAGCAGCCCGACCGCCCGGGGCGAGCAGTACTTC
CASSPTARGEQYF
>.|15|.|TRBJ2-7|TRBV19
TGTGCCAGTAGTAGATCAGGGATGGGCCCCTACGAGCAGTACTTC
CASSRSGMGPYEQYF
>TRBD1|14|.|TRBJ1-4|TRBV29-1
TGCAGCGCCCATATCCGGGACAGTAATGAAAAACTGTTTTTT
CSAHIRDSNEKLFF
>.|15|.|TRBJ1-2|TRBV18
TGTGCCAGCTCACCAGGCAGCGGCATGGCGTATGGCTACACCTTC
CASSPGSGMAYGYTF
>.|12|.|TRBJ1-2|TRBV28
TGTGCCAGCACCACCCCTAACTATGGCTACACCTTC
CASTTPNYGYTF
>TRBD1|17|few|TRBJ1-2|TRBV14
TGTGCCAGCAGCCAAGTGCAGTGGACAGGGGGCTACTATGGCTACACCTTC
CASSQVQWTGGYYGYTF
>.|15|few|TRBJ1-5|TRBV28
TGTGCCAGCAGTCTTCAGGTAGCGGGCAATCAGCCCCAGCATTTT
CASSLQVAGNQPQHF
>TRBD2|13|.|TRBJ2-3|TRBV10-3
TGTGCCATCAGCCGGGAGGGCACAGATACGCAGTATTTT
CAISREGTDTQYF
>TRBD2|15|.|TRBJ2-5|TRBV7-2
TGTGCCAGCAGCTTGAGGCGGGGGGGCTTGGAGACCCAGTACTTC
CASSLRRGGLETQYF
>.|14|.|TRBJ1-5|TRBV7-6
TGTGCCAGCAGCTTAGGGGGTGGGGACCAGCCCCAGCATTTT
CASSLGGGDQPQHF
>.|15|once|TRBJ2-2|TRBV5-1
TGCGCCAGCAGCTTGGACGGCAGCTACACCGGGGAGCTGTTTTTT
CASSLDGSYTGELFF
>.|14|.|TRBJ1-4|TRBV28
TGTGCCAGTTTGAGGGCAGGGGCTAATGAAAAACTGTTTTTT
CASLRAGANEKLFF
>.|15|.|TRBJ1-5|TRBV4-1
TGCGCCAGCAGCCAAGGGCCACTTAGGGGACAGCCCCAGCATTTT
CASSQGPLRGQPQHF